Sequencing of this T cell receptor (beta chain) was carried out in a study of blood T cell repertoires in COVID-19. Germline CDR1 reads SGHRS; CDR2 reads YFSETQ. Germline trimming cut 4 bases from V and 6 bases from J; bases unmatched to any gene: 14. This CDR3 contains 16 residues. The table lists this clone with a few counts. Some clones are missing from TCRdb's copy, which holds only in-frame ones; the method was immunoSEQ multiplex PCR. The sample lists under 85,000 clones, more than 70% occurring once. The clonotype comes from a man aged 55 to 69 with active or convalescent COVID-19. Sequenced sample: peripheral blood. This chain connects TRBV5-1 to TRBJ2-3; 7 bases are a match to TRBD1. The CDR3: CASSGGQSQAGDTQYF. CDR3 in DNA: TGCGCCAGCAGCGGGGGACAGAGCCAGGCAGGGGATACGCAGTATTTT.